The entry below gives a single T cell receptor beta chain sequence along with its context. The antigen is unknown. Regarding treatment: approximately 10-day PBMC culture with coronavirus spike peptide pools or control peptides (ViraFEST assay). First, ViraFEST expanded antigen-specific T cells with peptide pools, and next it sequenced the TCRs. The record originates from a study of vaccination and CD4 T cells after COVID-19. About the study: With roughly ten mild cases and one severe, convalescent patients were SARS-CoV-2 positive by nasal swab PCR.

CDR1 and CDR2 (germline): SGHAT, FQNNGV. The CDR3 extends over 18 amino acids. After removal of 1 base from V and 6 bases from J, the junction contained 10 bases not matched to a gene. Sequence data for DNA of cultured CD4+ T cells were generated by the Oncomine TCR Beta short-read assay. Using the QIAamp micro DNA kit, genomic DNA was extracted from the CD4+ T cells that had been cultured. TCRdb analysed the PCR reads with MiXCR anew, one entry per CDR3 protein. The data contain under 12,000 distinct CDR3 sequences, roughly three quarters of them singletons. Sequencing was carried out using CD4+ T cells from blood, cultured in vitro. This receptor was identified in a human donor who had recovered from COVID-19. The V call is TRBV11-2, the J call TRBJ2-1, with TRBD2 matching 12 bases. The CDR3 sequence: CASSLGTVWTSGINEQFF. CDR3 DNA sequence: TGTGCCAGCAGCTTAGGTACGGTTTGGACTAGCGGGATCAATGAGCAGTTCTTC.